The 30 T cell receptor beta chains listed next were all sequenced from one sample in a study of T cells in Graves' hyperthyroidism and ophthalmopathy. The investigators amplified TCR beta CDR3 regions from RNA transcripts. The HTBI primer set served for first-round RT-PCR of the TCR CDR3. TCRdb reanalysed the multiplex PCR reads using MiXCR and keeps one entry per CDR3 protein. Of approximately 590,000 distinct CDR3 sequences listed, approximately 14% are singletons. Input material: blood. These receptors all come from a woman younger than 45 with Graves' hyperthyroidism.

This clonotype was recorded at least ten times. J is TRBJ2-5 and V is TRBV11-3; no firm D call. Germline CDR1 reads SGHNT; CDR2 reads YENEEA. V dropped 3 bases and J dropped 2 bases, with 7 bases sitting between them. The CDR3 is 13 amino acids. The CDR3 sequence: CASSFGLQETQYF. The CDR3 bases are TGTGCCAGCAGCTTCGGGCTACAAGAGACCCAGTACTTC.

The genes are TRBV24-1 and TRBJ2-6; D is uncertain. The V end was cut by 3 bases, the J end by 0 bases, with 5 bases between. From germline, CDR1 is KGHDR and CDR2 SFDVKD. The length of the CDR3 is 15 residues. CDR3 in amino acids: CATSDTGSGANVLTF. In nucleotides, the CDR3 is TGTGCCACCAGTGATACCGGCTCTGGGGCCAACGTCCTGACTTTC.

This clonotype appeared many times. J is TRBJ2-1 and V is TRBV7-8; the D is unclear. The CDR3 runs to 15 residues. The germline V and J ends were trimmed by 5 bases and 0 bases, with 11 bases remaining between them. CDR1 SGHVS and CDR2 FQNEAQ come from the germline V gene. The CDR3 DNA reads TGTGCCAGCAGCCCCTGGTTCAGCTCCTACAATGAGCAGTTCTTC. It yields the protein CASSPWFSSYNEQFF.

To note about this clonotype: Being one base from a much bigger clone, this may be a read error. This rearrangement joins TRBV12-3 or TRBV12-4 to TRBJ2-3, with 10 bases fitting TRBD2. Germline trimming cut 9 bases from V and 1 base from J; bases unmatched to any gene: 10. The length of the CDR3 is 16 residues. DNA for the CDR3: TGTGCCAGATCTAGCGGGAGAGGGACACGCACAGATACGCAGTATTTT. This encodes CARSSGRGTRTDTQYF.

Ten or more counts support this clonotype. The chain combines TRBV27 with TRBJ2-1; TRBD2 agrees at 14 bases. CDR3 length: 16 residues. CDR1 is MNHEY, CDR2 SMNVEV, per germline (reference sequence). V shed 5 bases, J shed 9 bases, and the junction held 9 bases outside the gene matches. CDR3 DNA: TGTGCCAGCAGTACAGCCGGGACTAGCGGGAGAGGTGAGCAGTTCTTC. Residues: CASSTAGTSGRGEQFF.

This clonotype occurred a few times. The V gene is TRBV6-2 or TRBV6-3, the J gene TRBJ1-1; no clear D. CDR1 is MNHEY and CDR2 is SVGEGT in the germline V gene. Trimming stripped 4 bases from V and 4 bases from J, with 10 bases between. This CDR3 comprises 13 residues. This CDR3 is CASSSQPATEAFF. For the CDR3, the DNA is TGTGCCAGCAGTTCCCAACCCGCCACTGAAGCTTTCTTT.

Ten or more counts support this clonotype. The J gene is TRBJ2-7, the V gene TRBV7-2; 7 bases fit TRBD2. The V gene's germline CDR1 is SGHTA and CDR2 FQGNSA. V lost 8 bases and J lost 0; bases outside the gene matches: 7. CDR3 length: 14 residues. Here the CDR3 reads CASLPGTTSYEQYF. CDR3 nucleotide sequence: TGTGCCAGCCTCCCCGGGACTACCTCCTACGAGCAGTACTTC.

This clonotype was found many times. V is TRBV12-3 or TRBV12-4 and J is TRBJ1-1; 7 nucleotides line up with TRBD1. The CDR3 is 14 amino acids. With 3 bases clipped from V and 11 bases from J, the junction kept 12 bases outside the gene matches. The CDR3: CASSFREGANWAFF. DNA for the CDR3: TGTGCCAGCAGTTTTAGGGAGGGGGCCAACTGGGCTTTCTTT.

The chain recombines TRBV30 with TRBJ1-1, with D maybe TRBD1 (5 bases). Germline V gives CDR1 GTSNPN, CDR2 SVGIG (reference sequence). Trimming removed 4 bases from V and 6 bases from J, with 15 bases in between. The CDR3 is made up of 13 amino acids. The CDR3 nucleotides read TGTGCCTGGACGGGCCAGGGTAAAGCTGAAGCTTTCTTT. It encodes CAWTGQGKAEAFF.

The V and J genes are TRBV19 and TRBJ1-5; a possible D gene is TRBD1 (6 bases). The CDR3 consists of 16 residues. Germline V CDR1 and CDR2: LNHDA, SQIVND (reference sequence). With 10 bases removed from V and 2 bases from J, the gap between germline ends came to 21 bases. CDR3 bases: TGTGCCACAGGGGTCAGGGAACCGCATCGCAATCAGCCCCAGCATTTT. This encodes CATGVREPHRNQPQHF.

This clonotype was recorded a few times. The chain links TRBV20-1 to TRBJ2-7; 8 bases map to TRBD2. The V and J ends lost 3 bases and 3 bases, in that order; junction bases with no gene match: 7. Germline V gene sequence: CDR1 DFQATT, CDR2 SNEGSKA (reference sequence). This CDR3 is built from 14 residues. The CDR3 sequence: CSASSAGAFYEQYF. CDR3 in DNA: TGCAGTGCTAGTTCAGCGGGAGCATTCTACGAGCAGTACTTC.

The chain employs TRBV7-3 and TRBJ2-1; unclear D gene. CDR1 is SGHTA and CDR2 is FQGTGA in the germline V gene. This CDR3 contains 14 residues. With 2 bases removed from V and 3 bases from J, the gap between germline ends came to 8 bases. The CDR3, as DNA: TGTGCCAGCAGCTTATCCTCGGACTACAATGAGCAGTTCTTC. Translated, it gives CASSLSSDYNEQFF.

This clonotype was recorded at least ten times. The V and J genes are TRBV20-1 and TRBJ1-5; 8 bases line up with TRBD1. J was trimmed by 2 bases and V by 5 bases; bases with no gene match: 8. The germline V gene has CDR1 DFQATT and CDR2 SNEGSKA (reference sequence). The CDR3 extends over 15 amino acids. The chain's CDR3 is CSALKQGEGNQPQHF. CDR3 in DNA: TGCAGTGCTCTCAAACAGGGGGAAGGCAATCAGCCCCAGCATTTT.

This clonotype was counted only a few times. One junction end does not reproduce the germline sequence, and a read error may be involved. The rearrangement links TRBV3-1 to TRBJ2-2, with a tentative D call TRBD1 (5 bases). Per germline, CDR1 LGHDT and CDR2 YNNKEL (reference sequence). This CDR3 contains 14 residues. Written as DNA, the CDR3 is TGTGCCAGCAGTCAAGTAATAGGGGACGGGGAGCTGTTTTTT. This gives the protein CASSQVIGDGELFF.

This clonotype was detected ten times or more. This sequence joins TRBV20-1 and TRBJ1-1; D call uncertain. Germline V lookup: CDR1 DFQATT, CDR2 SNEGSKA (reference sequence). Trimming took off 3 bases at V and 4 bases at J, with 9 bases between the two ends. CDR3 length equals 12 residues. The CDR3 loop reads CSARGPGTEAFF. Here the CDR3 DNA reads TGCAGTGCTAGGGGTCCGGGCACTGAAGCTTTCTTT.

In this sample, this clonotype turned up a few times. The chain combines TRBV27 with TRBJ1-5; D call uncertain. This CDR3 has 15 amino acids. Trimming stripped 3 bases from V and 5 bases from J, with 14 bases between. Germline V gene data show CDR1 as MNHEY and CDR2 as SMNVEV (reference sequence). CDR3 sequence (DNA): TGTGCCAGCAGTTTGTACGGAGATTCGGATCAGCCCCAGCATTTT. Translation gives CASSLYGDSDQPQHF.

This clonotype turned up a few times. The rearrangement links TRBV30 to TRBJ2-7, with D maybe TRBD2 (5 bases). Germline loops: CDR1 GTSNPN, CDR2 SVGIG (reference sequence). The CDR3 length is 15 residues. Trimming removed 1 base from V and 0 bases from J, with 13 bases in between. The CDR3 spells CAWSGRAESSYEQYF. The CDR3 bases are TGTGCCTGGAGTGGTCGAGCGGAGAGCTCCTACGAGCAGTACTTC.

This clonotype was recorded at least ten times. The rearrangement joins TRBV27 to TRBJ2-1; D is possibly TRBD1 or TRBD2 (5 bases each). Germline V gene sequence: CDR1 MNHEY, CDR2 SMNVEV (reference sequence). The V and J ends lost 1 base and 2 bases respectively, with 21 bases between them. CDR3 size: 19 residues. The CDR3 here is CASSLYPTGTPQAYNEQFF. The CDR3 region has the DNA TGTGCCAGCAGTTTATACCCTACCGGGACCCCGCAGGCCTACAATGAGCAGTTCTTC.

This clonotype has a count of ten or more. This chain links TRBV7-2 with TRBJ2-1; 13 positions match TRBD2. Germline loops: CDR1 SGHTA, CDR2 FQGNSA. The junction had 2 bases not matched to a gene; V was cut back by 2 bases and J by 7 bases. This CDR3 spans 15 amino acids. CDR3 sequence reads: CASSLSLAGGNEQFF. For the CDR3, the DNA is TGTGCCAGCAGCTTATCACTAGCGGGAGGGAATGAGCAGTTCTTC.

The CDR3 loop is CASSYSNSAHEQYF. DNA for the CDR3: TGTGCCAGCAGTTACTCGAATAGCGCCCACGAGCAGTACTTC. The V gene is TRBV6-9, the J gene TRBJ2-7; a weak D match, TRBD2 (5 bases). V was cut by 3 bases and J by 5 bases, with 14 bases left in between. The CDR3 consists of 14 residues. Germline V lookup: CDR1 MNHGY, CDR2 SVAAGI.

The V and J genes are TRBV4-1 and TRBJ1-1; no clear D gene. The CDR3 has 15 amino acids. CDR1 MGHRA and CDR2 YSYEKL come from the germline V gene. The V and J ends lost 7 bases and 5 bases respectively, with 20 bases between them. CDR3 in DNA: TGCGCCAGCAACCATATGTGGGTTCGGGAAACTGAAGCTTTCTTT. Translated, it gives CASNHMWVRETEAFF.

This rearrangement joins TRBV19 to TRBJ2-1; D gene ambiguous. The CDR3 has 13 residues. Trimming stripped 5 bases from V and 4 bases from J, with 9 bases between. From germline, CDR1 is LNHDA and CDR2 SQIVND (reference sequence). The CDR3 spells CASSVDLYNEQFF. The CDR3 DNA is TGTGCCAGTAGTGTGGACCTATACAATGAGCAGTTCTTC.

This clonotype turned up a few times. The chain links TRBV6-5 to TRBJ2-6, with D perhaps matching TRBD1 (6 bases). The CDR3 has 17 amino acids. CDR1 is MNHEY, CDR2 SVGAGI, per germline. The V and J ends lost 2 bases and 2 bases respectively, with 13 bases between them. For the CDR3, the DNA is TGTGCCAGCAGTTACCACAGGGAGAGGACTGGGGCCAACGTCCTGACTTTC. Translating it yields CASSYHRERTGANVLTF.

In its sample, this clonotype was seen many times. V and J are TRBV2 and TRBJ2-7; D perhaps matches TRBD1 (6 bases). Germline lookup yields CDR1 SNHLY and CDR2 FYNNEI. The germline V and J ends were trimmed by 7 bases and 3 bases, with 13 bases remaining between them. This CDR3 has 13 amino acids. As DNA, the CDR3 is TGTGCCAGCACTGTTGGACAGTACTACGAGCAGTACTTC. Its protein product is CASTVGQYYEQYF.

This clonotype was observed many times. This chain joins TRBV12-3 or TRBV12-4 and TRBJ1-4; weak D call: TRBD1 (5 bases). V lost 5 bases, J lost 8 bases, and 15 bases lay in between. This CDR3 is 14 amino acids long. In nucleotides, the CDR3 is TGTGCCAGCAGTACAGGATTAATTAAGGAAAAACTGTTTTTT. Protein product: CASSTGLIKEKLFF.

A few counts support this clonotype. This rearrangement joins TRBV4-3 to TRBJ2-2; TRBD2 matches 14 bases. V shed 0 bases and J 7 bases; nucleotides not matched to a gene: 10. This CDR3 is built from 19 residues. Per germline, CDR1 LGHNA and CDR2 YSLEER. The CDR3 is CASSQDPPTSGRAGGELFF. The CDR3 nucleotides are TGCGCCAGCAGCCAAGATCCCCCGACTAGCGGGAGGGCAGGCGGGGAGCTGTTTTTT.

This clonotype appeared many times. CDR3 sequence (DNA): TGCGCCAGCAGCTTGGTGGCTAGCACAGATACGCAGTATTTT. It codes for CASSLVASTDTQYF. This chain links TRBV5-1 with TRBJ2-3; no firm D call. The V gene's germline CDR1 is SGHRS and CDR2 YFSETQ. V was cut by 0 bases and J by 0 bases, with 5 bases left in between. This CDR3 spans 14 amino acids.

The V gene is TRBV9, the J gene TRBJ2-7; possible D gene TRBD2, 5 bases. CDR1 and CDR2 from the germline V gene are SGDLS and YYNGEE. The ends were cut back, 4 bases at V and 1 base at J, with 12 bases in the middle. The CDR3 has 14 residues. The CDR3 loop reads CASSLGLYSYEQYF. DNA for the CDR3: TGTGCCAGCAGCCTTGGACTTTATTCCTACGAGCAGTACTTC.

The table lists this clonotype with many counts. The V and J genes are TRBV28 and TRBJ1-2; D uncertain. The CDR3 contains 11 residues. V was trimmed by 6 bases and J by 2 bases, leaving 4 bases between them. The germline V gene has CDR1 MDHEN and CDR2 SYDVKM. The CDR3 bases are TGTGCCAGCAGGGAAAACTATGGCTACACCTTC. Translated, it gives CASRENYGYTF.

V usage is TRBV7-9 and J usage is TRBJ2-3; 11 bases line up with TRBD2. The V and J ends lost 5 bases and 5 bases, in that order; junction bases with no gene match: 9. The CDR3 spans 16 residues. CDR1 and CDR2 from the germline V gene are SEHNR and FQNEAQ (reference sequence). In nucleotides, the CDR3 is TGTGCCAGCAGCCCCGATGTAGCGGGAGGGCGAGATACGCAGTATTTT. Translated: CASSPDVAGGRDTQYF.